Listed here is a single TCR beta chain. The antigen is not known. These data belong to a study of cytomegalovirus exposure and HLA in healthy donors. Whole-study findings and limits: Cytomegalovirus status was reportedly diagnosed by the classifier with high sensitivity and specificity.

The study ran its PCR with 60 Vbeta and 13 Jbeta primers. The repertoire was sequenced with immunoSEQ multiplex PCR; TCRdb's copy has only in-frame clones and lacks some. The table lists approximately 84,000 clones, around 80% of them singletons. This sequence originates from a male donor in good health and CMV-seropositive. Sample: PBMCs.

CDR3 sequence reads: CASSDLQGTYEQYF. The CDR3 DNA is TGTGCCAGCAGTGATCTTCAGGGGACCTACGAGCAGTACTTC. The rearrangement links TRBV25-1 to TRBJ2-7, with TRBD1 as a possible D gene (6 bases). Germline assignment: CDR1 MGHDK and CDR2 SYGVNS. The CDR3 consists of 14 residues. Trimming removed 3 bases at V and 2 bases at J, with 11 bases between.